The sample holds one count of the clone carrying this T cell receptor beta chain. Generated by immunoSEQ multiplex PCR, the TCRdb table keeps only in-frame clones and is missing some. Among about 160,000 clones listed, approximately 85% were seen once. The data originate from a study of blood T cell repertoires in COVID-19. V lost 1 base, J lost 3 bases, and 0 bases stayed unmatched. The length of the CDR3 is 16 residues. From germline, CDR1 is LNHDA and CDR2 SQIVND (reference sequence). This sequence was found in a man older than 75 with COVID-19, enrolled during active disease. V and J are TRBV19 and TRBJ2-6; 10 positions match TRBD2. The sample taken for sequencing was peripheral blood. CDR3 bases: TGTGCCAGTAGTATAGTAGCGGGGGGTGGGGCCAACGTCCTGACTTTC. Translation gives CASSIVAGGGANVLTF.